These 29 T cell receptor beta chains came from one sample sequenced in a study of T cell responses to AZD1222 COVID-19 vaccine (TCRdb year 2021). What this sample's time point label stands for: baseline before first vaccination. The library was built by means of the immunoSEQ multiplex PCR assay. Imported from immuneACCESS, the table was reduced by TCRdb to in-frame sequences with V and J called. These copies leave out some clones; in studies compared against another copy, an unresolved V gene accounts for under half, and the cause of the remainder is not known. A total of roughly 130,000 clones appear in this sample, around 90% of them only once. In total, the top ten clones hold 1.5% of the sample. This material consisted of peripheral blood, taken on day 0 of AZD1222 vaccination. The origin of the receptors is an adult in good health.

The gene calls are TRBV9 and TRBJ1-6; 9 bases match TRBD1. There are 17 residues in the CDR3. CDR1 is SGDLS and CDR2 is YYNGEE in the germline V gene. The ends lost 3 bases at V and 8 bases at J; junction bases unmatched: 12. DNA for the CDR3: TGTGCCAGCAGCGCGCAGACAGGGGGTCCCCCCTATTCACCCCTCCACTTT. It yields the protein CASSAQTGGPPYSPLHF.

J is TRBJ1-6 and V is TRBV9; D perhaps matches TRBD1 (6 bases). This CDR3 spans 12 amino acids. The V gene's germline CDR1 is SGDLS and CDR2 YYNGEE. The V gene lost 3 bases and the J gene lost 9 bases, with 7 bases spanning the gap. The CDR3 coding sequence is TGTGCCAGCAGCGAACAGGGTTCACCCCTCCACTTT. Its protein is CASSEQGSPLHF.

The chain is built from TRBV5-4 and TRBJ1-3; unclear D gene. Germline CDR1 SGHNT, CDR2 YYREEE (reference sequence). The CDR3 sequence is 17 residues long. V lost 4 bases to trimming and J lost 1 base, with 18 bases between them. The CDR3 region is CASSLTSRGASGNTIYF. In DNA form, the CDR3 reads TGTGCCAGCAGCCTCACTTCGCGGGGTGCGTCTGGAAACACCATATATTTT.

The V call is TRBV4-1, the J call TRBJ1-6; 9 positions agree with TRBD1. Germline values: CDR1 MGHRA, CDR2 YSYEKL. Unmatched junction bases numbered 7, after V lost 1 base and J lost 9 bases. This CDR3 has 16 residues. CDR3 DNA sequence: TGCGCCAGCAGCCAAGCCTCCGGGACAGGGAGTTCACCCCTCCACTTT. This translates into CASSQASGTGSSPLHF.

The chain links TRBV10-3 to TRBJ2-1; TRBD2 aligns across 8 bases. The CDR3 runs to 14 residues. After removal of 6 bases from V and 7 bases from J, the junction contained 8 bases not matched to a gene. Germline values: CDR1 ENHRY, CDR2 SYGVKD. In DNA form, the CDR3 reads TGTGCCATCAGCCCCTCTCGGGGGGGAAATGAGCAGTTCTTC. This codes for CAISPSRGGNEQFF.

This clone came up a few times. The rearrangement uses TRBV24-1 and TRBJ1-2; possible D gene TRBD1, 6 bases. The V end lost 3 bases, the J end lost 6 bases, and 16 bases lay between the germline ends. CDR3 size: 15 residues. Germline V gene lookup returns CDR1 KGHDR and CDR2 SFDVKD. The CDR3 sequence is CATSDLGPGVDGYTF. CDR3 nucleotides: TGTGCCACCAGTGATCTGGGGCCAGGGGTCGATGGCTACACCTTC.

This clone came up once. The chain has TRBV19 and TRBJ1-2, with TRBD1 identical over 7 bases. The junction had 7 bases not matched to a gene; V was cut back by 3 bases and J by 6 bases. In germline, CDR1 is LNHDA, CDR2 SQIVND (reference sequence). The CDR3 runs 14 residues. The CDR3 here is CASSMKGAFDGYTF. In nucleotides, the CDR3 is TGTGCCAGTAGTATGAAGGGGGCGTTCGATGGCTACACCTTC.

The chain uses TRBV4-2 and TRBJ1-6; no definite D call. CDR3 size: 14 residues. V dropped 1 base and J dropped 10 bases, with 11 bases sitting between them. Germline lookup yields CDR1 LGHNA and CDR2 YNFKEQ. CDR3 DNA sequence: TGTGCCAGCAGCCAAGGGGTTTTGCTCTCACCCCTCCACTTT. This gives the protein CASSQGVLLSPLHF.

The gene calls are TRBV6-6 and TRBJ1-4; 9 bases are shared with TRBD1. CDR1 and CDR2 from the germline V gene are MNHNY and SVGAGI (reference sequence). This CDR3 has 17 amino acids. Trimming took 5 bases from V and 7 from J; bases not matched to a gene: 14. CDR3 sequence: CASSLQSPGQGREKLFF. CDR3 in DNA: TGTGCCAGCAGTCTACAATCCCCGGGACAGGGACGTGAAAAACTGTTTTTT.

The V and J genes are TRBV28 and TRBJ2-7, with 9 positions matching TRBD1. CDR1 and CDR2 from the germline V gene are MDHEN and SYDVKM. J lost 1 base, V lost 5 bases, and 6 bases had no gene match. This CDR3 is 15 amino acids long. The CDR3 region has the DNA TGTGCCAGCAGTCAACGGACAGGGGCTTCCTACGAGCAGTACTTC. Encoded protein: CASSQRTGASYEQYF. Combining the CDR3 with reference TRBV28 and TRBJ2-7 gives the whole variable domain DVKVTQSSRYLVKRTGEKVFLECVQDMDHENMFWYRQDPGLGLRLIYFSYDVKMKEKGDIPEGYSVSREKKERFSLILESASTNQTSMYLCASSQRTGASYEQYFGPGTRLTVT.

V usage is TRBV4-3 and J usage is TRBJ2-7; D remains ambiguous. The CDR3 is made up of 13 amino acids. Germline-derived CDR1 and CDR2 are LGHNA and YSLEER. V was trimmed by 1 base and J by 4 bases, leaving 8 bases between them. For the CDR3, the DNA is TGCGCCAGCAGCCAAGTACCTGGGTACGAGCAGTACTTC. This codes for CASSQVPGYEQYF.

Remarks on this clone: At the DNA level, this CDR3 is encoded by other sequences in the same sample as well. V is TRBV12-3 or TRBV12-4 and J is TRBJ1-5; D remains unclear. The CDR3 is made up of 12 amino acids. V shed 1 base and J shed 5 bases, with 3 bases lying between them. CDR3 sequence: CASSLGDQPQHF. CDR3 in DNA: TGTGCCAGCAGTTTAGGGGATCAGCCCCAGCATTTT.

The chain recombines TRBV2 with TRBJ1-1; D is possibly TRBD1 (6 bases). From germline, CDR1 is SNHLY and CDR2 FYNNEI. The V and J ends lost 7 bases and 2 bases respectively, with 14 bases between them. The CDR3 covers 14 residues. CDR3 nucleotide sequence: TGTGCCAGCATTCTCCGGGACAATAACACTGAAGCTTTCTTT. Its translation: CASILRDNNTEAFF.

This clone was seen a single time. CDR3 sequence (DNA): TGTGCCAGCAGCCGGGCCGGGGAAGCTTTCTTT. Its protein is CASSRAGEAFF. The chain links TRBV11-2 to TRBJ1-1; D not resolved. Germline CDR1 and CDR2: SGHAT and FQNNGV. There are 11 residues in the CDR3. V shed 5 bases and J shed 8 bases, with 9 bases lying between them.

The genes are TRBV4-3 and TRBJ2-7; D is perhaps TRBD2 (6 bases). V lost 3 bases, J lost 5 bases, and 17 bases lay in between. Germline V lookup: CDR1 LGHNA, CDR2 YSLEER. The CDR3 extends over 15 amino acids. CDR3 sequence (DNA): TGCGCCAGCAGCCACCTCTTCCGAGGGAGGCACGAGCAGTACTTC. It translates to CASSHLFRGRHEQYF.

V and J are TRBV5-1 and TRBJ2-3; 7 nucleotides match TRBD2. Germline values: CDR1 SGHRS, CDR2 YFSETQ. CDR3 length: 16 amino acids. Losses at the gene ends were 4 bases for V and 2 bases for J; bases not matched to a gene: 10. Written as DNA, the CDR3 is TGCGCCAGCAGCCCCCCTGCTAGCGGCCCCACAGATACGCAGTATTTT. Translating it yields CASSPPASGPTDTQYF.

The chain carries TRBV7-9 and TRBJ2-7; D gene uncertain. V shed 5 bases and J shed 5 bases, with 25 bases lying between them. Looked up from germline, CDR1 is SEHNR and CDR2 is FQNEAQ (reference sequence). The CDR3 has 17 residues. The CDR3 loop is CASSVGGVWGTQNEQYF. CDR3 bases: TGTGCCAGCAGCGTCGGCGGTGTGTGGGGAACTCAGAACGAGCAGTACTTC. Combining the CDR3 with reference TRBV7-9 and TRBJ2-7 gives the whole variable domain DTGVSQNPRHKITKRGQNVTFRCDPISEHNRLYWYRQTLGQGPEFLTYFQNEAQLEKSRLLSDRFSAERPKGSFSTLEIQRTEQGDSAMYLCASSVGGVWGTQNEQYFGPGTRLTVT.

The genes are TRBV27 and TRBJ1-1, with 7 bases aligning to TRBD1. This CDR3 is 14 amino acids long. Germline values: CDR1 MNHEY, CDR2 SMNVEV (reference sequence). The V gene end was trimmed by 3 bases and the J gene end by 2 bases; junction bases not matched to a gene: 3. This CDR3 is CASSFRQGNTEAFF. The CDR3 DNA reads TGTGCCAGCAGTTTTCGACAGGGAAACACTGAAGCTTTCTTT.

V and J are TRBV11-2 and TRBJ1-2; 12 positions agree with TRBD1. This CDR3 contains 16 residues. Trimming at V came to 5 bases and at J to 4 bases, leaving 8 bases not matched to a gene. Germline CDR1 reads SGHAT; CDR2 reads FQNNGV. In nucleotides, the CDR3 is TGTGCCAGCAGCCCGGGACAGGGGGCTTTGGGCTATGGCTACACCTTC. It codes for CASSPGQGALGYGYTF.

The chain links TRBV6-6 to TRBJ1-5; possibly TRBD1 for D (5 bases). This CDR3 spans 13 amino acids. The V gene's germline CDR1 is MNHNY and CDR2 SVGAGI (reference sequence). V dropped 9 bases and J dropped 4 bases, with 13 bases sitting between them. This CDR3 is CASTDTINQPQHF. CDR3 coding DNA: TGTGCCAGTACGGACACCATAAATCAGCCCCAGCATTTT.

This chain connects TRBV4-1 to TRBJ2-3; unclear D gene. Trimming stripped 5 bases from V and 2 bases from J, with 11 bases between. Germline V gene sequence: CDR1 MGHRA, CDR2 YSYEKL. CDR3 size: 14 residues. The CDR3 nucleotides read TGCGCCAGCAGCAGGCAAATTTTCACAGATACGCAGTATTTT. Translated, it gives CASSRQIFTDTQYF.

The V gene is TRBV7-2, the J gene TRBJ1-4, with TRBD1 matching over 7 bases. The V and J ends lost 2 bases and 12 bases, in that order; junction bases with no gene match: 9. Germline CDR1 and CDR2: SGHTA and FQGNSA. This CDR3 has 14 residues. CDR3 in DNA: TGTGCCAGCAGCTTACAGGGGGTGGTGGGCGAACTGTTTTTT. As protein: CASSLQGVVGELFF.

This chain uses TRBV28 with TRBJ2-7; weak D call: TRBD1 (6 bases). This CDR3 is 14 amino acids long. V shed 5 bases and J shed 3 bases, with 14 bases lying between them. CDR1 is MDHEN and CDR2 is SYDVKM in the germline V gene. For the CDR3, the DNA is TGTGCCAGCAGTGCCGGACAGCAGCTCTACGAGCAGTACTTC. Its translation: CASSAGQQLYEQYF.

V is TRBV19 and J is TRBJ2-3; 12 bases line up with TRBD2. The CDR3 consists of 16 residues. Unmatched junction bases numbered 4, after V lost 3 bases and J lost 3 bases. Germline V CDR1 and CDR2: LNHDA, SQIVND (reference sequence). Here the CDR3 reads CASSMLAGGLTDTQYF. DNA for the CDR3: TGTGCCAGTAGTATGCTAGCGGGGGGGCTAACAGATACGCAGTATTTT.

The J gene is TRBJ2-1, the V gene TRBV7-3, with D unclear. The CDR3 is made up of 15 amino acids. Deletions cut 5 bases from V and 1 base from J, with 12 bases between. Germline V CDR1 and CDR2: SGHTA, FQGTGA. The CDR3 loop reads CASSLESVSYNEQFF. The CDR3 DNA sequence: TGTGCCAGCAGCCTCGAAAGCGTTTCCTACAATGAGCAGTTCTTC. The whole variable domain, filled in from reference TRBV7-3 and TRBJ2-1, reads GAGVSQTPSNKVTEKGKYVELRCDPISGHTALYWYRQSLGQGPEFLIYFQGTGAADDSGLPNDRFFAVRPEGSVSTLKIQRTERGDSAVYLCASSLESVSYNEQFFGPGTRLTVL.

The chain employs TRBV18 and TRBJ2-5; TRBD1 or TRBD2 may be the D gene (5 bases each). The CDR3 has 15 residues. V dropped 4 bases and J dropped 2 bases, with 14 bases sitting between them. Germline-derived CDR1 and CDR2 are KGHSH and LQKENI. In nucleotides, the CDR3 is TGTGCCAGCTCACAGGGGACCGCCCGTCAAGAGACCCAGTACTTC. Encoded protein: CASSQGTARQETQYF.

The chain uses TRBV28 and TRBJ2-2, with TRBD2 identical over 8 bases. The CDR3 contains 15 residues. Germline CDR1 reads MDHEN; CDR2 reads SYDVKM. With V trimmed by 7 bases and J by 5 bases, 9 bases remained unmatched. CDR3 sequence (DNA): TGTGCCAGCACCACCGGGGGGGGACTGACCGGGGAGCTGTTTTTT. Amino acid sequence: CASTTGGGLTGELFF.

This rearrangement joins TRBV9 to TRBJ2-7; 10 nucleotides line up with TRBD2. There are 15 residues in the CDR3. The trim removed 0 bases at V and 4 bases at J, leaving 4 bases unmatched. The germline V gene encodes CDR1 SGDLS and CDR2 YYNGEE. This CDR3 reads CASSVGAGGRYEQYF. DNA of the CDR3: TGTGCCAGCAGCGTAGGAGCGGGGGGGCGTTACGAGCAGTACTTC. The entire variable domain, with the rest obtained from reference TRBV9 and TRBJ2-7, is as follows: DSGVTQTPKHLITATGQRVTLRCSPRSGDLSVYWYQQSLDQGLQFLIQYYNGEERAKGNILERFSAQQFPDLHSELNLSSLELGDSALYFCASSVGAGGRYEQYFGPGTRLTVT.

V and J are TRBV5-8 and TRBJ1-4; D is unresolved. Trimming pared 7 bases from V and 4 bases from J, leaving 11 bases between. Per the germline V gene, CDR1 is SGHTS and CDR2 is YDEGEE. The CDR3 runs 13 residues. CDR3 in DNA: TGTGCCAGCGCACCTCTTGTTAATGAAAAACTGTTTTTT. Translated: CASAPLVNEKLFF.